Below, 17 T cell receptor beta chains from the same sample are listed, as sequenced in a study of T cells after yellow fever vaccination. TCRdb re-called the 5' RACE reads with MiXCR, one entry per CDR3 protein. The sample contains 450,000 to 650,000 distinct CDR3 sequences, roughly 13% of which appear only once. The specimen comprised PBMCs, sampled on the day of the yellow fever booster vaccination. Receptor source: a man in his thirties or forties who received the YFV17D yellow fever vaccine.

The chain joins TRBV14 to TRBJ2-1; 7 bases are shared with TRBD2. The CDR3 runs 15 residues. Trimming took 3 bases from V and 3 from J; bases not matched to a gene: 5. Per the germline V gene, CDR1 is SGHDN and CDR2 is FVKESK. CDR3 nucleotides: TGTGCCAGCAGCCATGGGGGAGGGTTCTACAATGAGCAGTTCTTC. Translating gives CASSHGGGFYNEQFF. Combining the CDR3 with reference TRBV14 and TRBJ2-1 gives the whole variable domain EAGVTQFPSHSVIEKGQTVTLRCDPISGHDNLYWYRRVMGKEIKFLLHFVKESKQDESGMPNNRFLAERTGGTYSTLKVQPAELEDSGVYFCASSHGGGFYNEQFFGPGTRLTVL.

The chain links TRBV27 to TRBJ1-1; no reliable D call. Germline V lookup: CDR1 MNHEY, CDR2 SMNVEV (reference sequence). Trimming cost V 6 bases and J 1 base, with 12 bases left between them. The CDR3 is 14 residues long. The DNA of the CDR3 is TGTGCCAGCAGCCCAAGAACCAAGAACACTGAAGCTTTCTTT. This encodes CASSPRTKNTEAFF.

The chain recombines TRBV27 with TRBJ2-1; 16 positions agree with TRBD2. V lost 6 bases and J lost 0; bases outside the gene matches: 8. The germline V gene encodes CDR1 MNHEY and CDR2 SMNVEV (reference sequence). The CDR3 extends over 19 amino acids. This CDR3 reads CASSSAGTSGRDSYNEQFF. As DNA, the CDR3 is TGTGCCAGCAGCTCAGCCGGGACTAGCGGGAGGGACTCCTACAATGAGCAGTTCTTC.

The table lists this clonotype with a few counts. This chain uses TRBV6-6 with TRBJ1-1, with 7 bases matching TRBD1. The germline CDR1 and CDR2 sequences are MNHNY and SVGAGI (reference sequence). CDR3 size: 13 residues. Losses at the gene ends were 5 bases for V and 3 bases for J; bases not matched to a gene: 3. The CDR3 coding sequence is TGTGCCAGCAGTACAGGGGTCTACACTGAAGCTTTCTTT. The encoded protein is CASSTGVYTEAFF.

This clonotype was seen a few times. The chain links TRBV20-1 to TRBJ2-7, with D perhaps matching TRBD2 (5 bases). CDR3 size: 14 residues. V lost 3 bases to trimming and J lost 1 base, with 13 bases between them. Germline lookup yields CDR1 DFQATT and CDR2 SNEGSKA (reference sequence). The CDR3 DNA reads TGCAGTGCTAGGGATCTCCGGGGTTCCTACGAGCAGTACTTC. Amino acids: CSARDLRGSYEQYF.

This clonotype appeared many times. The chain combines TRBV27 with TRBJ2-3; D is perhaps TRBD2 (5 bases). Germline-derived CDR1 and CDR2 are MNHEY and SMNVEV (reference sequence). V was pared by 1 base and J by 0 bases, with 14 bases between. This CDR3 contains 17 residues. This CDR3 reads CASSLFGETKSTDTQYF. The CDR3 region has the DNA TGTGCCAGCAGTTTATTCGGGGAAACTAAAAGCACAGATACGCAGTATTTT.

This clonotype was seen a few times. The rearrangement links TRBV20-1 to TRBJ2-4; D may be TRBD1 or TRBD2 (5 bases each). The V gene lost 3 bases and the J gene lost 5 bases, with 14 bases spanning the gap. From germline, CDR1 is DFQATT and CDR2 SNEGSKA (reference sequence). The CDR3 runs to 14 residues. This chain's CDR3 is CSASPAGTQNIQYF. Here the CDR3 DNA reads TGCAGTGCTAGCCCCGCCGGGACGCAAAACATTCAGTACTTC.

The gene calls are TRBV9 and TRBJ2-5, with 7 bases fitting TRBD2. The germline CDR1 and CDR2 sequences are SGDLS and YYNGEE. CDR3 length: 15 amino acids. J lost 5 bases, V lost 0 bases, and 7 bases had no gene match. The CDR3 is CASSVEPAGVETQYF. CDR3 DNA: TGTGCCAGCAGCGTAGAGCCGGCGGGAGTTGAGACCCAGTACTTC.

This sequence joins TRBV5-5 and TRBJ1-6; possibly TRBD1 for D (6 bases). CDR3 size: 13 residues. Trimming removed 0 bases from V and 11 bases from J, with 9 bases in between. The germline V gene encodes CDR1 SGHKS and CDR2 YYEKEE (reference sequence). CDR3 sequence (DNA): TGTGCCAGCAGCTTGGACAGGGTAACACCCCTCCACTTT. This sequence encodes CASSLDRVTPLHF.

This clonotype was counted between two and nine times. This rearrangement joins TRBV29-1 to TRBJ2-3; 11 nucleotides align to TRBD2. J was trimmed by 4 bases and V by 4 bases; bases with no gene match: 4. Germline CDR1 is SQVTM and CDR2 is ANQGSEA. This CDR3 has 14 amino acids. The CDR3 is CSVASSGGPDTQYF. Written as DNA, the CDR3 is TGCAGCGTTGCCTCTAGCGGGGGGCCAGATACGCAGTATTTT.

J is TRBJ2-5 and V is TRBV9, with 12 bases that match TRBD2. This CDR3 region has 18 residues. Looked up from germline, CDR1 is SGDLS and CDR2 is YYNGEE. J was trimmed by 2 bases and V by 3 bases; bases with no gene match: 11. CDR3 nucleotide sequence: TGTGCCAGCAGCGAGCCTAGCGGGAGGGTTTCAAGGCAAGAGACCCAGTACTTC. It translates to CASSEPSGRVSRQETQYF.

This chain connects TRBV5-1 to TRBJ1-5; 8 bases align to TRBD1. The CDR3 has 16 amino acids. CDR1 is SGHRS and CDR2 is YFSETQ in the germline V gene. Unmatched junction bases numbered 2, after V lost 0 bases and J lost 0 bases. CDR3 nucleotides: TGCGCCAGCAGCTTGGATGGACAGGGTAGCAATCAGCCCCAGCATTTT. Its translation is CASSLDGQGSNQPQHF.

The chain uses TRBV30 and TRBJ2-3; D remains ambiguous. V was cut by 5 bases and J by 6 bases, with 9 bases left in between. CDR3 length equals 11 residues. The germline V gene has CDR1 GTSNPN and CDR2 SVGIG (reference sequence). The CDR3 region is CAWEDQDTQYF. In DNA, the CDR3 is TGTGCCTGGGAGGACCAGGATACGCAGTATTTT.

This clonotype was seen a handful of times. The gene calls are TRBV24-1 and TRBJ2-5, with TRBD1 matching over 10 bases. Losses at the gene ends were 4 bases for V and 7 bases for J; bases not matched to a gene: 8. Germline V gene lookup returns CDR1 KGHDR and CDR2 SFDVKD. The length of the CDR3 is 15 residues. The CDR3 region has the DNA TGTGCCACCAGTGACCCGGGACAGGGGCCCAGGACCCAGTACTTC. Residues: CATSDPGQGPRTQYF.

This clonotype has more than one count but fewer than ten. The chain uses TRBV10-3 and TRBJ2-1; 13 positions agree with TRBD2. V shed 2 bases, J shed 4 bases, and the junction held 20 bases outside the gene matches. The CDR3 extends over 22 amino acids. From germline, CDR1 is ENHRY and CDR2 SYGVKD. The DNA of the CDR3 is TGTGCCATCAGTGAGCTGCCGGGACAGGGAATTGGGACTAGCGGGATATACAATGAGCAGTTCTTC. Amino acids: CAISELPGQGIGTSGIYNEQFF.

As DNA, the CDR3 is TGTGCCAGCAGTCCCGAAGTCGCCCAGTACTTC. The encoded protein is CASSPEVAQYF. The chain is built from TRBV6-6 and TRBJ2-5; D is uncertain. Germline V gives CDR1 MNHNY, CDR2 SVGAGI (reference sequence). The CDR3 has 11 amino acids. V shed 5 bases and J shed 9 bases, with 10 bases lying between them.

This clonotype was counted between two and nine times. CDR3: CASSQDQDREYEQYF. The CDR3 DNA follows: TGTGCCAGCAGCCAAGATCAAGACAGGGAATACGAGCAGTACTTC. The chain joins TRBV3-1 to TRBJ2-7; TRBD1 aligns across 7 bases. The CDR3 length is 15 residues. CDR1 is LGHDT and CDR2 is YNNKEL in the germline V gene (reference sequence). V shed 0 bases and J 4 bases; nucleotides not matched to a gene: 6.